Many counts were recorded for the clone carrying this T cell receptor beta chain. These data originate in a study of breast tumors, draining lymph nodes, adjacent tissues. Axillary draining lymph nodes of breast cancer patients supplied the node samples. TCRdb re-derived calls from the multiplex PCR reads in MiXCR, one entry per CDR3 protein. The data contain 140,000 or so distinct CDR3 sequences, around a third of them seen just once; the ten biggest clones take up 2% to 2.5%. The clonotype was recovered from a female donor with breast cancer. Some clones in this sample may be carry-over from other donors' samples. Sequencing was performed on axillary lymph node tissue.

DNA for the CDR3: TGTGCCAGCAGCCCCCAGGGGGATAGGGAGCAGTACTTC. Translation gives CASSPQGDREQYF. The chain couples TRBV7-8 to TRBJ2-7; 7 bases align to TRBD1. CDR3 length equals 13 residues. The V segment lost 5 bases and the J segment 7 bases; nucleotides outside the gene matches: 8. Germline V gene sequence: CDR1 SGHVS, CDR2 FQNEAQ.